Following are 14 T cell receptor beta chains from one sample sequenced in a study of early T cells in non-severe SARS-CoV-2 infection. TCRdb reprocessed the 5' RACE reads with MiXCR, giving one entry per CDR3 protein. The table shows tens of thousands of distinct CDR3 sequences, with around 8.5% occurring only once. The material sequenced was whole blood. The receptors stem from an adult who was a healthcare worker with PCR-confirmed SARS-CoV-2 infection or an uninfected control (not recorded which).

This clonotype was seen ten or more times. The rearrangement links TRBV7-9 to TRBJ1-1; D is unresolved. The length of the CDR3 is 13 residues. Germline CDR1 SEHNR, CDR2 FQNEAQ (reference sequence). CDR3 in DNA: TGTGCGTTTAAAGAACGGACGAACACTGAAGCTTTCTTT. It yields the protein CAFKERTNTEAFF. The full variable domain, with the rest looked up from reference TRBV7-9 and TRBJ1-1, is DTGVSQNPRHKITKRGQNVTFRCDPISEHNRLYWYRQTLGQGPEFLTYFQNEAQLEKSRLLSDRFSAERPKGSFSTLEIQRTEQGDSAMYLCAFKERTNTEAFFGQGTRLTVV.

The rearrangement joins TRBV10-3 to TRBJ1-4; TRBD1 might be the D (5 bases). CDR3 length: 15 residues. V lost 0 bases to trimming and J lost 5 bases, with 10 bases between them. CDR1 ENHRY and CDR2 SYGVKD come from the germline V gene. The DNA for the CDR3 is TGTGCCATCAGTGAGTCCCCGGCAGGGAATGAAAAACTGTTTTTT. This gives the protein CAISESPAGNEKLFF.

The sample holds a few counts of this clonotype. The CDR3 region has the DNA TGCGCCAGCAGCTTGGTGGGGACTAGCGGGGGGCAAGGAGAGACCCAGTACTTC. It is translated as CASSLVGTSGGQGETQYF. The chain combines TRBV5-1 with TRBJ2-5, with TRBD2 identical over 15 bases. With 0 bases clipped from V and 4 bases from J, the junction kept 7 bases outside the gene matches. This CDR3 contains 18 residues. Germline V gives CDR1 SGHRS, CDR2 YFSETQ.

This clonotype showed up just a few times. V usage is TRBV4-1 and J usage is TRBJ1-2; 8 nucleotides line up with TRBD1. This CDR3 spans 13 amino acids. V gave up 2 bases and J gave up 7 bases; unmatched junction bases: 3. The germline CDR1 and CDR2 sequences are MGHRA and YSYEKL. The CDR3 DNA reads TGCGCCAGCAGCCAATCGACAGGGGTTGGCTACACCTTC. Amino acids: CASSQSTGVGYTF.

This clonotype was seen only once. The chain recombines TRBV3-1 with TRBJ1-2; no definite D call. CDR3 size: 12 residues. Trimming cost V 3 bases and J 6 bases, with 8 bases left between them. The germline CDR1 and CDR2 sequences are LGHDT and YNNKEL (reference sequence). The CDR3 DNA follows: TGTGCCAGCAGCCACCGGAATCATGGCTACACCTTC. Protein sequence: CASSHRNHGYTF.

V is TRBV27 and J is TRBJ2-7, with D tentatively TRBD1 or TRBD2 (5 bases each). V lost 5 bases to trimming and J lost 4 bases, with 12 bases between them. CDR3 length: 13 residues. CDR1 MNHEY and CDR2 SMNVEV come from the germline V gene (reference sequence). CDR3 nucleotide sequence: TGTGCCAGCAGTGCCCATGGGGGTTACGAGCAGTACTTC. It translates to CASSAHGGYEQYF.

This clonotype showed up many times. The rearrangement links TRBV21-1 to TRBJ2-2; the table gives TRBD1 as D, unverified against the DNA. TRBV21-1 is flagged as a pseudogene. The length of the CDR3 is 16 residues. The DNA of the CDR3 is TGTGCCAGCGGTCCTACAGGGGGCGCGAACACCGGGGAGCTGTTTTTT. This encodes CASGPTGGANTGELFF.

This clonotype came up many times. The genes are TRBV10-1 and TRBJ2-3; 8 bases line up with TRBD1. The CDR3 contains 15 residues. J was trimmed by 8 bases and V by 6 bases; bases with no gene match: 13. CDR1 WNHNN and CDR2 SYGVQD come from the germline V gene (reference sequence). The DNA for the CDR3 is TGCGCCAGCAGCGAGCGACAGGGGAGGAAAGCTACGCAGTATTTT. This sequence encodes CASSERQGRKATQYF.

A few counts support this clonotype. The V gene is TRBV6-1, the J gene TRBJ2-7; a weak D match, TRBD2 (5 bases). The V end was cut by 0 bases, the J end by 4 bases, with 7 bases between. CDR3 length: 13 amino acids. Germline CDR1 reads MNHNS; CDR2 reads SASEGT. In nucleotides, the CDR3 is TGTGCCAGCAGTGAAGCCTCGGGGTACGAGCAGTACTTC. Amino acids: CASSEASGYEQYF.

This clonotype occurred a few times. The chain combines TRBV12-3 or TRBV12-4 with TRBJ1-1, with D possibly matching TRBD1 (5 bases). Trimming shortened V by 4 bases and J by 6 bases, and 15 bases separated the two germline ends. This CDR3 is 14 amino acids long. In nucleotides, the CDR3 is TGTGCCAGCAGTTCGGGTGGGGGTGTCTCTGAAGCTTTCTTT. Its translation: CASSSGGGVSEAFF.

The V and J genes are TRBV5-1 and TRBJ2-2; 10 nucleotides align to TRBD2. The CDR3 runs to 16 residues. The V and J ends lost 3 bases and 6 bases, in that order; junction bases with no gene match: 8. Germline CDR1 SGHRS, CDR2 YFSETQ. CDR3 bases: TGCGCCAGCAGCTCCATAGCGGGGGGAGCCGCCGGGGAGCTGTTTTTT. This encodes CASSSIAGGAAGELFF. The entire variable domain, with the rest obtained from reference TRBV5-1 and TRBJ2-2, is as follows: KAGVTQTPRYLIKTRGQQVTLSCSPISGHRSVSWYQQTPGQGLQFLFEYFSETQRNKGNFPGRFSGRQFSNSRSEMNVSTLELGDSALYLCASSSIAGGAAGELFFGEGSRLTVL.

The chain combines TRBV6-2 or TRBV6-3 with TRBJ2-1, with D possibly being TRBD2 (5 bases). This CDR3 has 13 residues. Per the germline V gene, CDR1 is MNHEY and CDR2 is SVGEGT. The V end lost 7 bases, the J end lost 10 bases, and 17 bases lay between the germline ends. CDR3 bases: TGTGCCAGCATCCTCAGCGGCAGCGGCGAGCAGTTCTTC. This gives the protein CASILSGSGEQFF.

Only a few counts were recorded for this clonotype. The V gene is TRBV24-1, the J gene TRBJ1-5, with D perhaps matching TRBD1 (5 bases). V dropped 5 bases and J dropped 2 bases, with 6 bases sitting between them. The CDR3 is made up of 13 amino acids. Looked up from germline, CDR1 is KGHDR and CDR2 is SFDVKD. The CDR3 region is CATSGGGNQPQHF. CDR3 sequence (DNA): TGTGCCACCAGTGGGGGGGGCAATCAGCCCCAGCATTTT.

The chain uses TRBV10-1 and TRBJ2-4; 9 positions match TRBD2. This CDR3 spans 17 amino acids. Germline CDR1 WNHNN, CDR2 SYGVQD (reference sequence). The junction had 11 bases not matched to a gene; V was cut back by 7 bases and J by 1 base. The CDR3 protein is CASKRLAGKPAKNIQYF. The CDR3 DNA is TGCGCCAGCAAGAGGCTAGCGGGGAAACCTGCCAAAAACATTCAGTACTTC.